What follows are 25 T cell receptor beta chains derived from one specimen sequenced in a study of T cells in Graves' hyperthyroidism and ophthalmopathy. The CDR3 regions of TCR beta were amplified from RNA transcripts. During a first-round RT-PCR of the TCR CDR3, the HTBI primer set was used. TCRdb fed the multiplex PCR reads into MiXCR, producing one record per CDR3 protein. The sample lists around 600,000 distinct CDR3 sequences, approximately 14% occurring once. Input material: blood. Source of these receptors: a woman aged 50 to 60 with Graves' ophthalmopathy.

V is TRBV15 and J is TRBJ2-5, with D tentatively TRBD1 (5 bases). The germline V and J ends were trimmed by 0 bases and 4 bases, with 9 bases remaining between them. The CDR3 runs 14 residues. Germline V CDR1 and CDR2: LNHNV, YYDKDF (reference sequence). The DNA for the CDR3 is TGTGCCACCAGCAGAGACAGGGTAGGAGAGACCCAGTACTTC. Translated: CATSRDRVGETQYF.

This clonotype has a count of ten or more. V gene TRBV6-1 combines with J gene TRBJ2-5, with D maybe TRBD2 (7 bases). V gave up 8 bases and J gave up 5 bases, with 24 bases separating them. The CDR3 loop spans 16 amino acids. CDR1 and CDR2 (germline): MNHNS, SASEGT. The CDR3 nucleotides read TGTGCCAGCGTCCGCCGCGGGGGCTTGGGTGAGGAGACCCAGTACTTC. Encoded protein: CASVRRGGLGEETQYF.

The chain uses TRBV5-1 and TRBJ1-1; D is undetermined. The V gene lost 4 bases and the J gene lost 0 bases, with 7 bases spanning the gap. CDR1 and CDR2 (germline): SGHRS, YFSETQ. The CDR3 is made up of 13 amino acids. The CDR3 spells CASSAVVNTEAFF. The CDR3 DNA is TGCGCCAGCAGCGCCGTAGTGAACACTGAAGCTTTCTTT.

This clonotype was seen a handful of times. In nucleotides, the CDR3 is TGTGCCAGCAGTTTACCAGCCAGCTATGGCTACACCTTC. Amino acids: CASSLPASYGYTF. The chain combines TRBV12-3 or TRBV12-4 with TRBJ1-2; D unresolved. With 2 bases removed from V and 4 bases from J, the gap between germline ends came to 8 bases. The CDR3 sequence is 13 residues long.

This clonotype was seen repeatedly, ten times or more. V gene TRBV2 combines with J gene TRBJ2-1; TRBD1 or TRBD2 may be the D gene (5 bases each). Germline V gives CDR1 SNHLY, CDR2 FYNNEI. The V end lost 7 bases, the J end lost 7 bases, and 14 bases lay between the germline ends. This CDR3 is built from 13 residues. The DNA for the CDR3 is TGTGCCAGCACAGGGTATGTAGCGAATGAGCAGTTCTTC. It is translated as CASTGYVANEQFF.

Note on this clonotype: This may be a read error: a much more frequent sequence differs by one nucleotide. This chain connects TRBV6-9 to TRBJ1-4, with D uncertain. Looked up from germline, CDR1 is MNHGY and CDR2 is SVAAGI. This CDR3 has 16 residues. CDR3 DNA sequence: TGTGCCAGCAGTTACTCGAATCAGATGATTAATGAAAAACTGTCTTTT. Encoded protein: CASSYSNQMINEKLSF.

The sample holds a few counts of this clonotype. This sequence joins TRBV6-2 or TRBV6-3 and TRBJ1-5; 7 bases are a match to TRBD1. This CDR3 comprises 17 residues. V lost 4 bases to trimming and J lost 6 bases; unmatched junction nucleotides: 15. Per germline, CDR1 MNHEY and CDR2 SVGEGT. The CDR3 protein is CASSSDPRDSFTQPQHF. The DNA for the CDR3 is TGTGCCAGCAGTTCCGACCCTCGGGACAGTTTTACTCAGCCCCAGCATTTT.

The V call is TRBV7-9, the J call TRBJ2-7; 10 bases match TRBD2. V lost 5 bases, J lost 6 bases, and 10 bases stayed unmatched. Germline-derived CDR1 and CDR2 are SEHNR and FQNEAQ (reference sequence). This CDR3 has 15 amino acids. CDR3 sequence: CASSTALAGAAEQYF. The CDR3 coding sequence is TGTGCCAGCAGCACAGCTCTAGCGGGAGCGGCCGAGCAGTACTTC.

This clonotype has ten or more counts. The V and J genes are TRBV5-8 and TRBJ1-1; 10 bases line up with TRBD1. After removal of 4 bases from V and 6 bases from J, the junction contained 9 bases not matched to a gene. Germline V gene data show CDR1 as SGHTS and CDR2 as YDEGEE. This CDR3 is 15 amino acids long. CDR3 sequence reads: CASSPGTGVESEAFF. CDR3 bases: TGTGCCAGCAGCCCAGGGACAGGGGTGGAGTCTGAAGCTTTCTTT.

This clonotype showed up just once. A read error may explain this, as a much larger clone is one base away. The J gene is TRBJ1-2, the V gene TRBV28; 9 bases are a match to TRBD1. The CDR3 sequence is 17 residues long. Unmatched junction bases numbered 16, after V lost 11 bases and J lost 0 bases. Germline lookup yields CDR1 MDHEN and CDR2 SYDVKM. CDR3 bases: TGTGCCTGCAAGTCTACAGGGGGCGTATGGGCTAACTATGGCTACACCTTC. Its translation: CACKSTGGVWANYGYTF.

This clonotype has more than one count but fewer than ten. The rearrangement uses TRBV3-1 and TRBJ2-5; TRBD2 aligns across 13 bases. The V segment lost 3 bases and the J segment 11 bases; nucleotides outside the gene matches: 3. The V gene's germline CDR1 is LGHDT and CDR2 YNNKEL (reference sequence). The CDR3 has 13 residues. CDR3 nucleotides: TGTGCCAGCAGCCAGGGACTAGCGGGGTTTCAGTACTTC. This translates into CASSQGLAGFQYF.

This clonotype showed up just a few times. This chain uses TRBV6-2 or TRBV6-3 with TRBJ2-7; possible D gene TRBD1, 5 bases. Germline-derived CDR1 and CDR2 are MNHEY and SVGEGT. The V and J ends lost 6 bases and 7 bases respectively, with 34 bases between them. The CDR3 has 19 residues. CDR3 bases: TGTGCCAGCAGATCCCGTAACCACAGGATAAATCCCCCCATGGGAGAGCAGTACTTC. It encodes CASRSRNHRINPPMGEQYF.

V and J are TRBV4-3 and TRBJ2-7; 10 bases are shared with TRBD1. V lost 4 bases to trimming and J lost 3 bases; unmatched junction nucleotides: 6. The CDR3 has 15 amino acids. The germline CDR1 and CDR2 sequences are LGHNA and YSLEER. The CDR3 coding sequence is TGCGCCAGCAGCCTTCGACAGGGGGCCGACTACGAGCAGTACTTC. It yields the protein CASSLRQGADYEQYF.

Ten or more counts support this clonotype. The chain joins TRBV4-2 to TRBJ2-3, with 9 bases fitting TRBD2. With 4 bases clipped from V and 2 bases from J, the junction kept 7 bases outside the gene matches. CDR1 and CDR2 (germline): LGHNA, YNFKEQ. CDR3 length: 16 residues. CDR3 sequence: CASSPRTSEATDTQYF. CDR3 DNA: TGTGCCAGCAGCCCCCGGACTAGCGAAGCCACAGATACGCAGTATTTT.

V usage is TRBV20-1 and J usage is TRBJ1-5; 8 positions agree with TRBD1. Per germline, CDR1 DFQATT and CDR2 SNEGSKA (reference sequence). V shed 5 bases and J 4 bases; nucleotides not matched to a gene: 4. This CDR3 comprises 13 residues. CDR3 in amino acids: CSAGQGGNQPQHF. In DNA, the CDR3 is TGCAGTGCTGGACAGGGAGGGAATCAGCCCCAGCATTTT.

Points on this clonotype: This may stem from a read error, because a much larger clone lies one nucleotide away. The chain recombines TRBV28 with TRBJ2-7, with 8 positions matching TRBD1. The DNA end is more similar to TRBJ2-1, so the J call may be wrong. CDR1 is MDHEN, CDR2 SYDVKM, per germline. This CDR3 region has 14 residues. Written as DNA, the CDR3 is TGTGCCAGCAGTCGGACAGGGAAAGGTTACGAGCAGTTCTTC. As protein: CASSRTGKGYEQFF.

This clonotype was counted at least ten times. The chain recombines TRBV2 with TRBJ2-1; 9 bases are a match to TRBD1. The CDR3 consists of 15 residues. V gave up 6 bases and J gave up 3 bases; unmatched junction bases: 6. Germline CDR1 and CDR2: SNHLY and FYNNEI. The CDR3 reads CASRTTGGLYNEQFF. The CDR3 DNA reads as TGTGCCAGCAGGACTACAGGGGGCCTCTACAATGAGCAGTTCTTC.

V and J are TRBV6-5 and TRBJ2-2; D perhaps matches TRBD1 (5 bases). Germline CDR1 and CDR2: MNHEY and SVGAGI. Trimming pared 2 bases from V and 7 bases from J, leaving 14 bases between. CDR3 length equals 15 residues. The CDR3 here is CASSYLSTDSGELFF. The CDR3 DNA sequence: TGTGCCAGCAGTTACCTATCAACCGACAGCGGGGAGCTGTTTTTT.

This clonotype was recorded at least ten times. In nucleotides, the CDR3 is TGCGCCAGCAGCACCGGGGACCTTACAGATACGCAGTATTTT. This codes for CASSTGDLTDTQYF. This chain connects TRBV5-1 to TRBJ2-3; tentatively, D is TRBD1 or TRBD2 (5 bases each). The length of the CDR3 is 14 residues. Between the trimmed V and J ends, which lost 4 bases and 3 bases, there was a span of 12 bases. Germline assignment: CDR1 SGHRS and CDR2 YFSETQ.

This chain links TRBV9 with TRBJ1-6, with 8 bases matching TRBD1. The V and J ends lost 3 bases and 9 bases, in that order; junction bases with no gene match: 5. The CDR3 covers 14 residues. Per germline, CDR1 SGDLS and CDR2 YYNGEE. CDR3 coding DNA: TGTGCCAGCAGCGGGCAGGGGGCTGCTTCACCCCTCCACTTT. Protein sequence: CASSGQGAASPLHF.

At least ten counts were recorded for this clonotype. V and J are TRBV30 and TRBJ2-1; TRBD2 might be the D (6 bases). Per the germline V gene, CDR1 is GTSNPN and CDR2 is SVGIG (reference sequence). V dropped 4 bases and J dropped 6 bases, with 19 bases sitting between them. The CDR3 is made up of 15 amino acids. CDR3 sequence reads: CAWKFGELAGNEQFF. The DNA of the CDR3 is TGTGCCTGGAAGTTCGGGGAACTAGCCGGCAATGAGCAGTTCTTC.

This clonotype was detected many times. V and J are TRBV30 and TRBJ1-5; tentative D call: TRBD1 (5 bases). CDR3 size: 13 residues. Germline values: CDR1 GTSNPN, CDR2 SVGIG (reference sequence). Trimming took off 0 bases at V and 7 bases at J, with 10 bases between the two ends. DNA for the CDR3: TGTGCCTGGAGTGTCGACAGACGCCAGCCCCAGCATTTT. It specifies CAWSVDRRQPQHF.

At least ten counts were recorded for this clonotype. The V call is TRBV7-2, the J call TRBJ2-7; perhaps D is TRBD1 or TRBD2 (5 bases each). Germline lookup yields CDR1 SGHTA and CDR2 FQGNSA. Between the trimmed V and J ends, which lost 5 bases and 7 bases, there was a span of 18 bases. The CDR3 runs 14 residues. The CDR3 loop reads CASSLGRVLYEQYF. The CDR3 bases are TGTGCCAGCAGCCTGGGACGGGTACTGTATGAGCAGTACTTC.

This clonotype has a count of ten or more. The J gene is TRBJ2-3, the V gene TRBV6-1; D gene ambiguous. The CDR3 has 12 amino acids. The V gene's germline CDR1 is MNHNS and CDR2 SASEGT. The V gene lost 7 bases and the J gene lost 7 bases, with 12 bases spanning the gap. Here the CDR3 reads CASTSNAYTQYF. The CDR3 region has the DNA TGTGCCAGCACGTCGAACGCGTATACGCAGTATTTT.

This chain joins TRBV27 and TRBJ2-3, with D possibly TRBD2 on 5 matching bases. This CDR3 contains 14 residues. The germline V gene encodes CDR1 MNHEY and CDR2 SMNVEV (reference sequence). Trimming pared 2 bases from V and 2 bases from J, leaving 8 bases between. The CDR3 DNA reads TGTGCCAGCAGTTTAAAGAGGGACACAGATACGCAGTATTTT. This codes for CASSLKRDTDTQYF.